This T cell receptor (beta chain) was sequenced in a study of identical twins. General study points: While abundant cord blood beta clonotypes carried fewer insertions, memory repertoires showed no such pattern. Conclusions came from cross-sectional statistical analysis, not from following the same donors.

V was cut by 3 bases and J by 5 bases, with 20 bases left in between. The CDR3 has 16 residues. CDR1 and CDR2 (germline): DFQATT, SNEGSKA (reference sequence). MiXCR, run by TCRdb on the 5' RACE reads, gives a single entry per CDR3 protein. The sample carries 690,000 or so distinct CDR3 sequences, over 8.5% recorded once. At least ten counts were recorded for this clonotype. The antigen is undetermined. These same records also appear under a second study, on yellow fever vaccine responses in identical twins.

The origin of this receptor is a woman aged 18-29 years in good health. The chain recombines TRBV20-1 with TRBJ2-1, with D possibly called TRBD1 or TRBD2 (5 bases each). The material sequenced was PBMCs. The CDR3 bases are TGCAGTGCTAGGGTCTCGGGACCGACTGGGCACAATGAGCAGTTCTTC. The encoded protein is CSARVSGPTGHNEQFF.